This T cell receptor beta chain comes out of a study of OX40 agonist ivuxolimab in advanced cancers. This CDR3 spans 15 amino acids. The V gene end was trimmed by 5 bases and the J gene end by 5 bases; junction bases not matched to a gene: 8. In germline, CDR1 is SEHNR, CDR2 FQNEAQ (reference sequence). Measured with immunoSEQ multiplex PCR; TCRdb has only the in-frame clones, and not every one. This sample carries about 50,000 clones, roughly 88% of them seen once, and the ten largest clones take 0.64%. The TCR sequence derives from an adult with an advanced solid tumor such as melanoma, head and neck, liver or kidney cancer. The chain links TRBV7-9 to TRBJ2-1; 8 bases are shared with TRBD2. The sequencing here drew on CD4+ or CD8+ T cells sorted from blood, taken in a trial of the OX40 agonist ivuxolimab. The CDR3 region is CASSHPGLAHNEQFF. Here the CDR3 DNA reads TGTGCCAGCAGCCACCCCGGACTAGCTCACAATGAGCAGTTCTTC.